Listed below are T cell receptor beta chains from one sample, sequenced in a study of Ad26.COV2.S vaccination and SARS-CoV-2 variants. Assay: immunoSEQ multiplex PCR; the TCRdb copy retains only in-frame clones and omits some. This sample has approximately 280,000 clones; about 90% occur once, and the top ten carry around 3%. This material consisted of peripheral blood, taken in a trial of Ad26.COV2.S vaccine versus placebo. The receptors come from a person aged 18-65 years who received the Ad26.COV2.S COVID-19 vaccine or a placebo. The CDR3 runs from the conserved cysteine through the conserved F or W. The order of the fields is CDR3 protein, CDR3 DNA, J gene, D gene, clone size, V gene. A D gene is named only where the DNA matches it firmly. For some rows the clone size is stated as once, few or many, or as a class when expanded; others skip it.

CDR3: CAWKGQGYGYTF
DNA: TGTGCCTGGAAGGGACAGGGCTATGGCTACACCTTC
J: TRBJ1-2
D: TRBD1
size: NA
V: TRBV30

CDR3: CASSFTAQGAGNEQFF
DNA: TGTGCCAGCAGCTTTACCGCACAGGGGGCAGGGAATGAGCAGTTCTTC
J: TRBJ2-1
D: TRBD1
size: NA
V: TRBV7-9

CDR3: CASSAGQPLYGYTF
DNA: TGTGCCAGCAGCGCGGGACAGCCACTCTATGGCTACACCTTC
J: TRBJ1-2
D: TRBD1
size: NA
V: TRBV5-6

CDR3: CASSISGPANTGELFF
DNA: TGTGCCAGTAGTATTAGCGGACCGGCCAACACCGGGGAGCTGTTTTTT
J: TRBJ2-2
D: NA
size: NA
V: TRBV19

CDR3: CASSLWGGPYEQYF
DNA: TGTGCCAGCAGCTTATGGGGAGGGCCGTACGAGCAGTACTTC
J: TRBJ2-7
D: TRBD2
size: NA
V: TRBV7-2

CDR3: CASSLSGQGFNQPQHF
DNA: TGTGCCAGCAGCTTATCGGGACAGGGTTTCAATCAGCCCCAGCATTTT
J: TRBJ1-5
D: TRBD1
size: NA
V: TRBV7-2

CDR3: CASIATGPNTEAFF
DNA: TGTGCCAGCATCGCGACAGGACCTAACACTGAAGCTTTCTTT
J: TRBJ1-1
D: NA
size: NA
V: TRBV6-5

CDR3: CASSSATVHEQYF
DNA: TGTGCCAGCAGTTCTGCGACAGTCCACGAGCAGTACTTC
J: TRBJ2-7
D: NA
size: NA
V: TRBV6-5

CDR3: CASSFASGGRLFF
DNA: TGTGCCAGCAGTTTCGCTTCTGGGGGCCGTCTGTTTTTT
J: TRBJ1-4
D: NA
size: NA
V: TRBV12-3/TRBV12-4

CDR3: CASSPDSAKETQYF
DNA: TGCGCCAGCAGCCCCGACAGCGCAAAAGAGACCCAGTACTTC
J: TRBJ2-5
D: NA
size: NA
V: TRBV5-1

CDR3: CASSYRDREETQYF
DNA: TGTGCCAGCAGTTATCGGGACAGGGAAGAGACCCAGTACTTC
J: TRBJ2-5
D: TRBD1
size: once
V: TRBV6-5

CDR3: CASRQGVGDTQYF
DNA: TGTGCCAGCAGACAGGGGGTTGGGGATACGCAGTATTTT
J: TRBJ2-3
D: TRBD1
size: NA
V: TRBV2

CDR3: CAISEMQDRSGYTF
DNA: TGTGCCATCAGTGAGATGCAGGACAGGTCAGGCTACACCTTC
J: TRBJ1-2
D: TRBD1
size: NA
V: TRBV10-3

CDR3: CASSEGRVAGGGGETQYF
DNA: TGTGCCAGCAGTGAAGGAAGAGTAGCGGGAGGGGGCGGGGAGACCCAGTACTTC
J: TRBJ2-5
D: TRBD2
size: NA
V: TRBV25-1

CDR3: CASSFRTAPGPWHF
DNA: TGTGCCAGCAGCTTCAGAACCGCACCGGGACCTTGGCACTTC
J: TRBJ2-5
D: NA
size: NA
V: TRBV5-5

CDR3: CASSLGGRGYTF
DNA: TGTGCCAGCAGCTTAGGAGGTAGAGGCTACACCTTC
J: TRBJ1-2
D: NA
size: NA
V: TRBV13

CDR3: CASRETGSYEQYF
DNA: TGTGCCAGCAGGGAGACAGGGTCCTACGAGCAGTACTTC
J: TRBJ2-7
D: TRBD1
size: NA
V: TRBV6-5

CDR3: CASSDSARQGPRDTQYF
DNA: TGTGCCAGCAGTGACTCGGCGAGACAGGGCCCTCGGGATACGCAGTATTTT
J: TRBJ2-3
D: TRBD1
size: few
V: TRBV6-4

CDR3: CASSPGQGLNEQFF
DNA: TGCGCCAGCAGCCCCGGACAGGGACTTAATGAGCAGTTCTTC
J: TRBJ2-1
D: TRBD1
size: NA
V: TRBV5-1

CDR3: CASFRDRLAGGKDTQYF
DNA: TGTGCCAGCTTTCGAGACAGACTAGCGGGAGGGAAAGATACGCAGTATTTT
J: TRBJ2-3
D: TRBD2
size: NA
V: TRBV2

CDR3: CASSLASGSNTGELFF
DNA: TGCGCCAGCAGCTTGGCCTCGGGGTCGAACACCGGGGAGCTGTTTTTT
J: TRBJ2-2
D: NA
size: NA
V: TRBV5-1

CDR3: CASTPGDRGPVGEQFF
DNA: TGTGCCAGCACCCCCGGGGACAGGGGGCCGGTTGGTGAGCAGTTCTTC
J: TRBJ2-1
D: TRBD1
size: NA
V: TRBV7-9

CDR3: CASRSQGQAGDTIYF
DNA: TGTGCCAGCAGAAGTCAAGGACAGGCGGGGGACACCATATATTTT
J: TRBJ1-3
D: TRBD1
size: NA
V: TRBV6-5

CDR3: CASSPRGSGTMNTEAFF
DNA: TGTGCCAGCAGCCCTAGAGGCTCAGGAACAATGAACACTGAAGCTTTCTTT
J: TRBJ1-1
D: NA
size: NA
V: TRBV7-9

CDR3: CASSASGGRSDTEAFF
DNA: TGTGCCAGTAGTGCAAGTGGGGGACGGTCCGACACTGAAGCTTTCTTT
J: TRBJ1-1
D: NA
size: NA
V: TRBV19

CDR3: CAWSVDVGSEAFF
DNA: TGTGCCTGGAGTGTAGACGTCGGGTCTGAAGCTTTCTTT
J: TRBJ1-1
D: NA
size: NA
V: TRBV30

CDR3: CASSSEGGYGYTF
DNA: TGTGCCAGCAGCTCGGAGGGCGGCTATGGCTACACCTTC
J: TRBJ1-2
D: NA
size: NA
V: TRBV7-9

CDR3: CASKPTATNEKLFF
DNA: TGTGCCAGTAAGCCGACAGCAACTAATGAAAAACTGTTTTTT
J: TRBJ1-4
D: NA
size: NA
V: TRBV19

CDR3: CASSLAGTGGSGYTF
DNA: TGCGCCAGCAGCTTGGCCGGGACAGGGGGGTCAGGCTACACCTTC
J: TRBJ1-2
D: TRBD1
size: once
V: TRBV5-1

CDR3: CATSRDRAGTGHNYGYTF
DNA: TGTGCCACCAGCAGAGATCGGGCCGGGACAGGTCACAACTATGGCTACACCTTC
J: TRBJ1-2
D: TRBD1
size: NA
V: TRBV15

CDR3: CASSPGGAGSYEQYF
DNA: TGTGCCAGCAGCCCCGGGGGGGCAGGGAGCTACGAGCAGTACTTC
J: TRBJ2-7
D: TRBD2
size: NA
V: TRBV7-9

CDR3: CSVLPYNEQFF
DNA: TGCAGTGTACTTCCCTACAATGAGCAGTTCTTC
J: TRBJ2-1
D: NA
size: once
V: TRBV20-1

CDR3: CASSLTRPNTEAFF
DNA: TGTGCCAGCAGCTTGACGCGGCCGAACACTGAAGCTTTCTTT
J: TRBJ1-1
D: NA
size: once
V: TRBV5-4

CDR3: CASSERGGYTF
DNA: TGTGCCAGCAGTGAACGGGGTGGCTACACCTTC
J: TRBJ1-2
D: NA
size: NA
V: TRBV6-1

CDR3: CASSGDGSWYSEQYF
DNA: TGTGCCAGCAGTGGCGATGGGTCATGGTACAGCGAGCAGTACTTC
J: TRBJ2-7
D: NA
size: few
V: TRBV2

CDR3: CASSPAVPSGNTIYF
DNA: TGTGCCAGCTCACCAGCAGTTCCCTCTGGAAACACCATATATTTT
J: TRBJ1-3
D: NA
size: NA
V: TRBV18

CDR3: CASSSGYEQYF
DNA: TGCGCCAGCTCCTCGGGCTACGAGCAGTACTTC
J: TRBJ2-7
D: NA
size: few
V: TRBV10-1

CDR3: CASSLARTGELFF
DNA: TGTGCCAGCAGCTTGGCGCGGACCGGGGAGCTGTTTTTT
J: TRBJ2-2
D: NA
size: NA
V: TRBV5-6

CDR3: CASSYLYRGHTDTQYF
DNA: TGTGCCAGCAGTTACCTCTACAGGGGGCACACAGATACGCAGTATTTT
J: TRBJ2-3
D: TRBD1
size: once
V: TRBV6-5

CDR3: CAWSAGTGLAEAFF
DNA: TGTGCCTGGAGTGCGGGAACAGGCCTAGCTGAAGCTTTCTTT
J: TRBJ1-1
D: NA
size: NA
V: TRBV30

CDR3: CASSPGTDNTEAFF
DNA: TGTGCCAGCTCACCAGGGACGGATAACACTGAAGCTTTCTTT
J: TRBJ1-1
D: NA
size: NA
V: TRBV18

CDR3: CASSPFKDRESNQPQHF
DNA: TGTGCCAGCAGCCCCTTCAAGGACAGGGAGAGCAATCAGCCCCAGCATTTT
J: TRBJ1-5
D: TRBD1
size: NA
V: TRBV7-8

CDR3: CASSDDRGRIYEQYF
DNA: TGTGCCAGCAGTGATGACAGGGGAAGGATCTACGAGCAGTACTTC
J: TRBJ2-7
D: TRBD1
size: NA
V: TRBV6-1

CDR3: CASSGDFGGYTF
DNA: TGTGCCAGCAGCGGGGATTTTGGTGGCTACACCTTC
J: TRBJ1-2
D: NA
size: NA
V: TRBV5-4

CDR3: CATSDPRSPDTQYF
DNA: TGTGCCACCAGTGATCCCCGTAGTCCAGATACGCAGTATTTT
J: TRBJ2-3
D: NA
size: NA
V: TRBV24-1

CDR3: CASRRGERETQYF
DNA: TGTGCCAGTAGGAGGGGGGAGAGGGAGACCCAGTACTTC
J: TRBJ2-5
D: NA
size: NA
V: TRBV19

CDR3: CASSFPKKGKTHYTF
DNA: TGTGCCAGCAGCTTCCCCAAAAAGGGCAAAACCCACTACACCTTC
J: TRBJ1-2
D: NA
size: NA
V: TRBV11-3

CDR3: CASSPGPSSYNEQFF
DNA: TGTGCCAGCTCACCAGGGCCCAGCTCCTACAATGAGCAGTTCTTC
J: TRBJ2-1
D: NA
size: NA
V: TRBV18

CDR3: CASSYRGRDTIYF
DNA: TGCGCCAGCAGCTATCGGGGTCGGGACACCATATATTTT
J: TRBJ1-3
D: NA
size: NA
V: TRBV4-1

CDR3: CASSRNSGSVHF
DNA: TGTGCCAGTAGTAGAAACAGCGGGAGTGTTCACTTC
J: TRBJ2-7
D: TRBD2
size: NA
V: TRBV19

CDR3: CASSSGSRSYNEQFF
DNA: TGTGCCAGCTCCTCGGGGTCCCGCTCCTACAATGAGCAGTTCTTC
J: TRBJ2-1
D: NA
size: NA
V: TRBV25-1

CDR3: CASSLNPAGGSYNEQFF
DNA: TGTGCCAGCAGCCTAAACCCAGCGGGAGGCTCCTACAATGAGCAGTTCTTC
J: TRBJ2-1
D: TRBD2
size: NA
V: TRBV7-6

CDR3: CASTGPGAGVTEAFF
DNA: TGTGCCAGCACCGGCCCCGGGGCAGGGGTCACTGAAGCTTTCTTT
J: TRBJ1-1
D: NA
size: NA
V: TRBV2

CDR3: CAWVRPTSVYNEQFF
DNA: TGTGCCTGGGTCCGGCCCACTAGCGTCTACAATGAGCAGTTCTTC
J: TRBJ2-1
D: TRBD2
size: once
V: TRBV30

CDR3: CASSLAGGSDTQYF
DNA: TGTGCCAGCAGCTTGGCGGGGGGGAGTGATACGCAGTATTTT
J: TRBJ2-3
D: TRBD2
size: NA
V: TRBV5-5

CDR3: CASSPGTGSYEQYF
DNA: TGTGCCAGCAGCCCCGGGACAGGGTCCTACGAGCAGTACTTC
J: TRBJ2-7
D: TRBD1
size: NA
V: TRBV2

CDR3: CASSQSRRTNEKLFF
DNA: TGTGCCAGCAGCCAATCCCGGCGCACTAATGAAAAACTGTTTTTT
J: TRBJ1-4
D: NA
size: NA
V: TRBV3-1/TRBV3-2

CDR3: CASSHSGGFTDTQYF
DNA: TGCGCCAGCAGCCATAGCGGGGGGTTCACAGATACGCAGTATTTT
J: TRBJ2-3
D: TRBD2
size: NA
V: TRBV4-1

CDR3: CASSSSTGGRTEAFF
DNA: TGCGCCAGCAGCTCCTCGACAGGGGGGCGTACTGAAGCTTTCTTT
J: TRBJ1-1
D: TRBD1
size: NA
V: TRBV5-1

CDR3: CASSPQEREGLYEQFF
DNA: TGTGCCAGTAGTCCCCAGGAGCGGGAGGGCCTGTATGAGCAGTTCTTC
J: TRBJ2-1
D: TRBD2
size: NA
V: TRBV19